Reported below is one T cell receptor (beta chain). Looked up from germline, CDR1 is SGHDN and CDR2 is FVKESK. CDR3 length: 15 residues. V lost 4 bases, J lost 4 bases, and 16 bases lay in between. Original processing methods: Nucleated cell number was recorded as an estimate derived from reference gene primer amplification. The method was immunoSEQ multiplex PCR; TCRdb's version includes in-frame clones alone and lacks a portion of them. V, J and clone size were drawn from that table, and D and trimming were deduced from the DNA. The data hold tens of thousands of clones, with roughly 85% observed a single time. The data stem from a study of blood T cell repertoires in COVID-19. Overall study context: Samples came from the United States, Italy and Spain, spanning acute and convalescent COVID-19. Nucleic acid was either cDNA or gDNA, and it came from T cells, B-cell-depleted T cells, or PBMCs.

The gene calls are TRBV14 and TRBJ1-2; D possibly corresponds to TRBD1 (6 bases). The source is a human donor in a cohort sampled during active COVID-19. What was sequenced was peripheral blood. In nucleotides, the CDR3 is TGTGCCAGCAGCCGGATGACAGGTGTGGGCTATGGCTACACCTTC. Its protein is CASSRMTGVGYGYTF.